These 11 T cell receptor beta chains were sequenced from one sample in a study of shared clonotypes between healthy human individuals. Data came from immunoSEQ multiplex PCR; TCRdb stores just in-frame clones and leaves some out. Altogether approximately 640,000 clones are present, about 78% being singletons, with the ten largest covering less than 2%. Sequencing used memory CD4+ T cells sorted from blood. Subset here: CD45RA-negative fraction. Source of these receptors: a woman aged 25 to 39 in good health.

This clone was counted ten times or more. The rearrangement uses TRBV15 and TRBJ2-5; D might be TRBD2 (5 bases). This CDR3 has 15 amino acids. CDR1 is LNHNV, CDR2 YYDKDF, per germline (reference sequence). Trimming cost V 5 bases and J 1 base, with 14 bases left between them. The CDR3 region has the DNA TGTGCCACCAGCTCCTTGACTACCGTCCAAGAGACCCAGTACTTC. The encoded protein is CATSSLTTVQETQYF.

This chain links TRBV28 with TRBJ2-7, with 9 bases identical to TRBD1. CDR1 is MDHEN, CDR2 SYDVKM, per germline. CDR3 size: 15 residues. Trimming removed 3 bases from V and 5 bases from J; junction bases left unmatched: 8. This CDR3 reads CASSLPQGASDEQYF. The DNA of the CDR3 is TGTGCCAGCAGTTTGCCACAGGGGGCGTCCGACGAGCAGTACTTC. The entire variable domain, with the rest obtained from reference TRBV28 and TRBJ2-7, is as follows: DVKVTQSSRYLVKRTGEKVFLECVQDMDHENMFWYRQDPGLGLRLIYFSYDVKMKEKGDIPEGYSVSREKKERFSLILESASTNQTSMYLCASSLPQGASDEQYFGPGTRLTVT.

The chain joins TRBV28 to TRBJ1-3; no clear D gene. The CDR3 extends over 14 amino acids. The germline gives CDR1 MDHEN, CDR2 SYDVKM. V was cut by 8 bases and J by 0 bases, with 11 bases left in between. CDR3 coding DNA: TGTGCCAGCGAAGATGCTAACTCTGGAAACACCATATATTTT. It specifies CASEDANSGNTIYF.

V usage is TRBV11-2 and J usage is TRBJ1-6; 8 positions agree with TRBD1. The CDR3 sequence is 17 residues long. Germline V gene sequence: CDR1 SGHAT, CDR2 FQNNGV. The ends lost 5 bases at V and 6 bases at J; junction bases unmatched: 12. This CDR3 is CASSPSGGRTINSPLHF. The CDR3 bases are TGTGCCAGCAGCCCATCAGGGGGCCGGACGATTAATTCACCCCTCCACTTT.

This chain joins TRBV6-4 and TRBJ1-2; weak D call: TRBD1 (6 bases). CDR3 length: 16 residues. Germline values: CDR1 MRHNA, CDR2 SNTAGT. The germline V and J ends were trimmed by 6 bases and 5 bases, with 22 bases remaining between them. The CDR3 sequence: CASSGNLRDTAYGYTF. The CDR3 coding sequence is TGTGCCAGCAGCGGGAACTTACGGGACACCGCTTATGGCTACACCTTC.

The chain joins TRBV29-1 to TRBJ2-3, with 8 positions matching TRBD1. With 7 bases clipped from V and 1 base from J, the junction kept 10 bases outside the gene matches. Germline V CDR1 and CDR2: SQVTM, ANQGSEA. The CDR3 covers 15 residues. The CDR3 loop reads CSAPGPGQGTDTQYF. As DNA, the CDR3 is TGCAGCGCTCCCGGCCCGGGACAGGGCACAGATACGCAGTATTTT.

The rearrangement uses TRBV29-1 and TRBJ2-7, with D possibly TRBD1 on 5 matching bases. The CDR3 has 15 residues. Trimming left V 7 bases short and J 2 bases short, with 21 bases between. CDR1 is SQVTM, CDR2 ANQGSEA, per germline. CDR3 bases: TGCAGCGCTTCTGACCCAGGGCTCCCTACCTACGAGCAGTACTTC. Translating gives CSASDPGLPTYEQYF.

The CDR3 DNA reads as TGCGCCAGCAGCTTAAGAGGGACTAGCGGGGCCCTAAGCTCCTACAATGAGCAGTTCTTC. Protein: CASSLRGTSGALSSYNEQFF. This sequence joins TRBV5-1 and TRBJ2-1; 13 positions match TRBD2. This CDR3 region has 20 residues. The ends lost 2 bases at V and 0 bases at J; junction bases unmatched: 11. Germline CDR1 reads SGHRS; CDR2 reads YFSETQ.

This clone was counted a few times. The chain combines TRBV7-9 with TRBJ1-1; D unclear. The CDR3 has 13 residues. Trimming shortened V by 5 bases and J by 0 bases, and 7 bases separated the two germline ends. Germline V gene data show CDR1 as SEHNR and CDR2 as FQNEAQ (reference sequence). The CDR3 nucleotides read TGTGCCAGCAGCCGACTATTGAACACTGAAGCTTTCTTT. Protein: CASSRLLNTEAFF. Complete variable domain (other parts from reference TRBV7-9 and TRBJ1-1): DTGVSQNPRHKITKRGQNVTFRCDPISEHNRLYWYRQTLGQGPEFLTYFQNEAQLEKSRLLSDRFSAERPKGSFSTLEIQRTEQGDSAMYLCASSRLLNTEAFFGQGTRLTVV.

V gene TRBV12-5 combines with J gene TRBJ2-3; 7 bases align to TRBD1. Germline CDR1 reads LGHNT; CDR2 reads FRNRAP. The CDR3 runs 14 residues. With 7 bases clipped from V and 2 bases from J, the junction kept 6 bases outside the gene matches. CDR3 coding DNA: TGTGCTAGTGCCCGGGACAGTCTCACAGATACGCAGTATTTT. It translates to CASARDSLTDTQYF. The full variable domain, rest sourced from reference TRBV12-5 and TRBJ2-3, is DARVTQTPRHKVTEMGQEVTMRCQPILGHNTVFWYRQTMMQGLELLAYFRNRAPLDDSGMPKDRFSAEMPDATLATLKIQPSEPRDSAVYFCASARDSLTDTQYFGPGTRLTVL.

J is TRBJ1-3 and V is TRBV11-2; D is ambiguous. Germline V lookup: CDR1 SGHAT, CDR2 FQNNGV. Trimming removed 0 bases from V and 1 base from J, with 4 bases in between. The CDR3 contains 14 residues. CDR3 in DNA: TGTGCCAGCAGCTTAGAAGGTTCTGGAAACACCATATATTTT. This translates into CASSLEGSGNTIYF. Full variable domain (remainder filled in from reference TRBV11-2 and TRBJ1-3): EAGVAQSPRYKIIEKRQSVAFWCNPISGHATLYWYQQILGQGPKLLIQFQNNGVVDDSQLPKDRFSAERLKGVDSTLKIQPAKLEDSAVYLCASSLEGSGNTIYFGEGSWLTVV.